This T cell receptor beta chain was identified in a study of OX40 agonist ivuxolimab in advanced cancers. Study information: The eligibility criteria allowed prior anti-PD-1, anti-PD-L1 or anti-CTLA-4 therapy, and about 40% had some.

TCRdb's table, derived via immunoSEQ multiplex PCR, lists solely in-frame clones and lacks some. The data show some 98,000 clones, about nine tenths seen once. The study sampled blood at baseline, cycle 4 day 1, and cycle 7 day 1. This CDR3 region has 14 residues. The germline V gene has CDR1 LNHDA and CDR2 SQIVND (reference sequence). V was trimmed by 4 bases and J by 5 bases, leaving 15 bases between them. General study points: Antigen targets of the expanded peripheral T cells went undetermined. Researchers report that CD8+ T cells had, on average, more expanded clones than CD4+.

With regard to this clone: Its antigen is unidentified.

The specimen comprised CD4+ or CD8+ T cells sorted from blood, sampled in a trial of the OX40 agonist ivuxolimab. This chain joins TRBV19 and TRBJ2-7; D uncertain. This clonotype was obtained from an adult with an advanced solid tumor such as melanoma, head and neck, liver or kidney cancer. The CDR3 loop reads CASSTMIGADEQYF. DNA for the CDR3: TGTGCCAGTAGTACGATGATAGGAGCCGACGAGCAGTACTTC.